Listed below are T cell receptor beta chains from one sample, sequenced in a study of blood T cell repertoires in COVID-19. Here immunoSEQ multiplex PCR was the method, and the copy in TCRdb shows in-frame clones only, minus some. The sample holds roughly 120,000 clones, about 83% seen once. Sequencing used peripheral blood. These receptors originate from a human donor in a cohort sampled during active COVID-19. Each CDR3 is given with its conserved first and last residue. The D gene is left open where the match is weak. Clone size is shown for a subset of rows, as once, few, many or a class of expanded clone.

v_call	clone_size	j_call	d_call	cdr3_nt	cdr3_aa
TRBV11-2	-	TRBJ2-5	TRBD1	TGTGCCAGCCTTGAGGGGGCGGCGTACCAAGAGACCCAGTACTTC	CASLEGAAYQETQYF
TRBV6-5	-	TRBJ2-1	-	TGTGCCAGCAGTTACTCGAACGGGAGAAAAACTGAGCAGTTCTTC	CASSYSNGRKTEQFF
TRBV3-1/TRBV3-2	-	TRBJ2-2	TRBD1	TGTGCCAGCAGCGTCTCCGGGACAGGGACTAACACCGGGGAGCTGTTTTTT	CASSVSGTGTNTGELFF
TRBV13	-	TRBJ2-5	TRBD1	TGTGCCAGCAGCTTAGCAGGGGGCAAGACCCAGTACTTC	CASSLAGGKTQYF
TRBV19	-	TRBJ2-3	TRBD2	TGTGCCAGTAGTATAGGAAGGCTAGCGGGCCCGGGGGATACGCAGTATTTT	CASSIGRLAGPGDTQYF
TRBV28	-	TRBJ2-7	TRBD2	TGTGCCAGCAGTTTTGAAGGACTAGCGGGAGAAAACGAGCAGTACTTC	CASSFEGLAGENEQYF
TRBV11-2	-	TRBJ1-1	-	TGTGCCAGCAGCTTAGATATGAACACTGAAGCTTTCTTT	CASSLDMNTEAFF
TRBV6-5	-	TRBJ2-7	TRBD2	TGTGCCAGCAGGAGGGCTAGCGGGAGCTACGAGCAGTACTTC	CASRRASGSYEQYF
TRBV3-1/TRBV3-2	few	TRBJ2-7	TRBD2	TGTGCCAGCAGCCAAGGACTAGCGGGGGCCTACGAGCAGTACTTC	CASSQGLAGAYEQYF
TRBV30	-	TRBJ2-1	-	TGTGCCTGGCGTAGGGGCAGTAATGAGCAGTTCTTC	CAWRRGSNEQFF
TRBV7-2	-	TRBJ1-6	-	TGTGCCAGCACCTACCAGGGAAATGGTAATTCACCCCTCCACTTT	CASTYQGNGNSPLHF
TRBV14	once	TRBJ1-2	TRBD1	TGTGCCAGCAGCTACAGGACAGGGACGATTGACTATGGCTACACCTTC	CASSYRTGTIDYGYTF
TRBV15	-	TRBJ2-7	TRBD2	TGTGCCACCAGCAGAGATCTGGGACTAGACTACGAGCAGTACTTC	CATSRDLGLDYEQYF
TRBV6-5	-	TRBJ1-4	-	TGTGCCAGCAGTTACCGGGGGGCTAAGGATGAAAAACTGTTTTTT	CASSYRGAKDEKLFF
TRBV6-2/TRBV6-3	-	TRBJ2-1	-	TGTGCCAGCAGTATCCGTGGGAGTTCCTACAATGAGCAGTTCTTC	CASSIRGSSYNEQFF
TRBV9	-	TRBJ1-3	-	TGTGCCAGCAGCGGGGGCTGGGGGCCCTCTGGAAACACCATATATTTT	CASSGGWGPSGNTIYF
TRBV27	-	TRBJ2-7	-	TGTGCCAGCAGTTTGGTTAGACTCTCCTACGAGCAGTACTTC	CASSLVRLSYEQYF
TRBV28	-	TRBJ2-7	TRBD1	TGTGCCAGCAGTTTTACAGGGGGTGGTTTTTACGAGCAGTACTTC	CASSFTGGGFYEQYF
TRBV4-3	-	TRBJ2-5	-	TGCGCCAGCAGCCAAGGGGCAGGTACCGGGGGAGAGACCCAGTACTTC	CASSQGAGTGGETQYF
TRBV7-9	-	TRBJ2-7	TRBD2	TGTGCCAGCAGCGTCGGCGTAGCGGGCCCCTACGAGCAGTACTTC	CASSVGVAGPYEQYF
TRBV6-2/TRBV6-3	-	TRBJ2-1	TRBD1	TGTGCCAGCAGTTTTCCCTTAAACCGGGACAGGGGGCTCAATGAGCAGTTCTTC	CASSFPLNRDRGLNEQFF
TRBV10-1	once	TRBJ2-7	TRBD1	TGCGCCAGTCTGGACAGGGAATACAGCGAGCAGTACTTC	CASLDREYSEQYF
TRBV6-5	-	TRBJ1-1	-	TGTGCCAGCAGGGTTAGTGAGGGAGAAGCTTTCTTT	CASRVSEGEAFF
TRBV7-8	-	TRBJ2-1	TRBD2	TGTGCCACGGCGGGAGCTCGAAACAATGAGCAGTTCTTC	CATAGARNNEQFF
TRBV11-2	-	TRBJ2-1	-	TGTGCCAGCAGCACCATCCGCGGGACGCCCAAAGGGTTCTTC	CASSTIRGTPKGFF
TRBV6-5	-	TRBJ2-1	TRBD1	TGTGCCAGCAGTTTTTCCCTCGGGACAGGCTACAATGAGCAGTTCTTC	CASSFSLGTGYNEQFF
TRBV20-1	-	TRBJ2-7	-	TGCAGTGCTAGTCCGGTCTCCTACGAGCAGTACTTC	CSASPVSYEQYF
TRBV27	once	TRBJ2-6	TRBD1	TGTGCCAGCAGTCCGGACAGGGCCCTATTCTCTGGGGCCAACGTCCTGACTTTC	CASSPDRALFSGANVLTF
TRBV27	-	TRBJ2-1	TRBD2	TGTGCCAGCCAGGGACTAGCGGGAGTCTCCGCGACAACTGAGCAGTTCTTC	CASQGLAGVSATTEQFF
TRBV19	few	TRBJ2-2	TRBD2	TGTGCCAGTAGGGGTGGGGCGAGCGGGAGGGCCGGGGAGCTGTTTTTT	CASRGGASGRAGELFF
TRBV7-6	-	TRBJ1-1	-	TGTGCCAGCAGCCCTTTAGGGAGTGACACTGAAGCTTTCTTT	CASSPLGSDTEAFF
TRBV7-2	-	TRBJ2-1	TRBD2	TGTGCCAGCAGCTATCGGACTAGCGGGAAAAATGAGCAGTTCTTC	CASSYRTSGKNEQFF
TRBV25-1	-	TRBJ1-3	-	TGTGCCAGCGAACAGGGAATCTCTGGAAACACCATATATTTT	CASEQGISGNTIYF
TRBV11-1	-	TRBJ2-7	-	TGTGCCAGCAGCTTTTCGGCAGGATTCTGGGACGAGCAGTACTTC	CASSFSAGFWDEQYF
TRBV6-1	-	TRBJ2-3	TRBD2	TGTGCCAGCAGTGAAACTTGGCTAGCGGGGGGTTTGGGGACGCAGTATTTT	CASSETWLAGGLGTQYF
TRBV4-2	few	TRBJ2-3	TRBD2	TGTGCCAGCAGCCCGTGGAAGCGGGAGTCAGATACGCAGTATTTT	CASSPWKRESDTQYF
TRBV7-2	-	TRBJ2-3	TRBD1	TGTGCCAGCAGCTTAGGGGGGACAGGGGAAGATACGCAGTATTTT	CASSLGGTGEDTQYF
TRBV27	once	TRBJ2-1	TRBD2	TGTGCCAGCAGTTTACTAGCGGGAGGGCCCTCGGGAAATGAGCAGTTCTTC	CASSLLAGGPSGNEQFF
TRBV24-1	-	TRBJ2-2	-	TGTGCCACCAGTGATGGGGCCTATCGGAACACCGGGGAGCTGTTTTTT	CATSDGAYRNTGELFF
TRBV5-1	-	TRBJ2-1	-	TGCGCCAGCAGCTTGGGACTTCGCCAGGGAGGCGATGAGCAGTTCTTC	CASSLGLRQGGDEQFF
TRBV7-3	-	TRBJ2-1	TRBD1	TGTGCCAGCAGCCCAGGGACAGGGGTTGGCAATGAGCAGTTCTTC	CASSPGTGVGNEQFF
TRBV2	few	TRBJ1-2	-	TGTGCCAGCAGTGATCAGGGCTACTATGGCTACACCTTC	CASSDQGYYGYTF
TRBV4-1	-	TRBJ1-3	-	TGCGCCAGCAGCCAAGATTCCAGCTCTGGAAACACCATATATTTT	CASSQDSSSGNTIYF
TRBV3-1/TRBV3-2	-	TRBJ2-3	-	TGTGCCAGCAGCCAGTTTTTCGGGTCGGGGTCTGGCACAGATACGCAGTATTTT	CASSQFFGSGSGTDTQYF
TRBV7-8	-	TRBJ2-7	-	TGTGCCAGCAGCCCGCACGGCGAGCAGTACTTC	CASSPHGEQYF